These T cell receptor beta chains were read from a single sample in a study of response to subunit inactivated influenza vaccine. MiXCR was run by TCRdb on the RT-PCR reads, yielding one entry per CDR3 protein. The sample includes roughly 670,000 distinct CDR3 sequences, around 15% of them seen just once. The sample in question was PBMCs from blood, obtained around 14 days before vaccination. The receptors were sampled from a man in his forties or fifties who received an inactivated influenza vaccine. Each CDR3 is given with its conserved first and last residue. The D gene is left open where the match is weak. Size is omitted from some rows. Given values are once, few, many or a class for expanded clones.

clone_size,d_call,v_call,j_call,cdr3_nt,cdr3_aa
-,-,TRBV11-2,TRBJ2-3,TGTGCCAGCAGCTTAGGGGCATCCTCTAGCACAGATACGCAGTATTTT,CASSLGASSSTDTQYF
-,TRBD2,TRBV7-2,TRBJ2-2,TGTGCCAGCAGCTTAGGGTTCATAGCGGGAGGCACCGGGGAGCTGTTTTTT,CASSLGFIAGGTGELFF
few,-,TRBV20-1,TRBJ1-6,TGCAGTGCTAGGTTTCCCTACGTTTATAATTCACCCCTCCACTTT,CSARFPYVYNSPLHF
-,TRBD1,TRBV7-2,TRBJ1-1,TGTGCCAGCAGCTTAACGGGACAGGGGAACACTGAAGCTTTCTTT,CASSLTGQGNTEAFF
few,-,TRBV29-1,TRBJ2-2,TGCAGCGTTGGGGGCAGGGGAGGCACCGGGGAGCTGTTTTTT,CSVGGRGGTGELFF
-,-,TRBV11-2,TRBJ1-1,TGTGCCAGCAGCCCACACCGGGGGGCGGGCACTGAAGCTTTCTTT,CASSPHRGAGTEAFF
-,TRBD1,TRBV5-1,TRBJ2-5,TGCGCCAGCAGCTTCCCGGGACAGGGGTCAGAGACCCAGTACTTC,CASSFPGQGSETQYF
-,TRBD1,TRBV18,TRBJ2-6,TGTGCCAGCTCAGCTCAGGGGGCTGGGGCCAACGTCCTGACTTTC,CASSAQGAGANVLTF
-,TRBD1,TRBV6-2/TRBV6-3,TRBJ2-7,TGTGCCAGCAGTCGCGGACAGGGCTACTCCTACGAGCAGTACTTC,CASSRGQGYSYEQYF
few,-,TRBV2,TRBJ2-7,TGTGCCAGCAGTGAAGCCCTCGAGCAGTACTTC,CASSEALEQYF
-,-,TRBV3-1,TRBJ2-2,TGTGCCAGCAGCCAAGGGAGTTTGACTGGGGAGCTGTTTTTT,CASSQGSLTGELFF
few,TRBD1,TRBV10-3,TRBJ2-2,TGTGCCATCTCTCACGACAGGGCGCGTGGAGGCGGGGAGCTGTTTTTT,CAISHDRARGGGELFF
few,-,TRBV12-3/TRBV12-4,TRBJ2-1,TGTGCCAGCAGTCAACAGGGTCATGAGCAGTTCTTC,CASSQQGHEQFF
-,-,TRBV7-6,TRBJ2-1,TGTGCCAGCAGCGGCCCTAGGGTCACATACAATGAGCAGTTCTTC,CASSGPRVTYNEQFF
few,-,TRBV5-1,TRBJ2-7,TGCGCCAGCAGCTTGGCCCCGGTGGGGTCAAGCTCCTACGAGCAGTACTTC,CASSLAPVGSSSYEQYF
-,TRBD2,TRBV3-1,TRBJ2-3,TGTGCCAGCAGCCCCTTAGCGGGGGGCCTTAGCACAGATACGCAGTATTTT,CASSPLAGGLSTDTQYF
-,TRBD1,TRBV11-2,TRBJ2-7,TGTGCCAGCAGCTTAGTTATGGGACAGAGGGCCTACGAGCAGTACTTC,CASSLVMGQRAYEQYF
few,-,TRBV7-2,TRBJ1-4,TGTGCCAGCAGCTTAGACAGGGCCCGAAATGAAAAACTGTTTTTT,CASSLDRARNEKLFF